The sequence of this T cell receptor (beta chain) was determined in a study of blood T cell repertoires in COVID-19. As for the study in general: Researchers got acute and convalescent COVID-19 samples from the United States, Italy and Spain.

V lost 5 bases, J lost 5 bases, and 2 bases stayed unmatched. There are 13 residues in the CDR3. Per the germline V gene, CDR1 is SEHNR and CDR2 is FQNEAQ (reference sequence). Using immunoSEQ multiplex PCR, the repertoire was profiled, and TCRdb retains in-frame clones only, with some absent. The sample yields about 100,000 clones, less than 85% seen once. The sequence derives from a woman between 55 and 75 years old with acute or convalescent COVID-19. The chain is built from TRBV7-9 and TRBJ2-1; 8 bases align to TRBD1. Material: peripheral blood. The CDR3 is CASSLDRDNEQFF. DNA for the CDR3: TGTGCCAGCAGCCTGGACAGGGACAATGAGCAGTTCTTC. Filled out from reference TRBV7-9 and TRBJ2-1, the complete variable domain reads DTGVSQNPRHKITKRGQNVTFRCDPISEHNRLYWYRQTLGQGPEFLTYFQNEAQLEKSRLLSDRFSAERPKGSFSTLEIQRTEQGDSAMYLCASSLDRDNEQFFGPGTRLTVL.